Included here is one TCR beta chain sequence, with context. No antigen is known for it. Qualities for individual bases were not recorded, and no much larger clone is one base off. This entry belongs to a study of T cell responses to AZD1222 COVID-19 vaccine (dated by TCRdb to about 2021). The study in broad terms: AZD1222 recipients with second doses at about 4 weeks or about 12 weeks were pooled, because spike-specific TCR depth and breadth did not differ between schedules. TCR sequencing was performed for roughly 250 trial participants, of whom around 200 were given two doses of AZD1222 and around 26 were given two doses of MenACWY control vaccine. Trial participants were enrolled by age into 18-55, 56-69 and 70-plus year subgroups, with around 150, 28 and 57 TCR-sequenced participants respectively. What the authors observed across the whole study: Reportedly, close to half of the unique spike-specific TCRs recognized epitopes lying outside the regions that are mutated in the B.1.351 and B.1.1.7 variants. Conclusions about previously exposed vaccinees are limited because only a handful of AZD1222 recipients were SARS-CoV-2 seropositive at baseline. After two AZD1222 doses, both the breadth and the depth of spike-specific TCRs were significantly higher than at day 0 and than in MenACWY recipients. Because no day 14 peak-response samples were available, the repertoires could be characterized only after the peak T cell response. Participants were mostly white British and included more females than males, and it was suggested by the authors that clonal diversity may have been underestimated. In the small 56-69-year group, the increase in depth fell short of significance, most likely because of low power. The vaccine-associated CD4 TCRs covered the entire spike protein, and the dominant responses fell in regions 160-218 and 743-854.

V loses 5 bases of germline sequence and J loses 5 bases, and the interval between the two ends is 21 bases. Reading from cysteine to phenylalanine, the CDR3 counts 16 amino acids. Only CDR3 DNA is held: 48 bases, read in frame from base 1. Sequences MNHEY (CDR1) and SMNVEV (CDR2) are obtained from the germline V gene (reference sequence). Interpreted using the paper, the time point label stands for: baseline before first vaccination. Vaccinee samples were obtained from the UK trials COV001 and COV002, which included a single-blind randomized controlled phase 2/3 trial of AZD1222 (ChAdOx1 nCoV-19) in healthy adults. For TCRbeta chain sequencing, PBMC samples from trial participants were taken at day 0 and at day 28 after the second dose. The CDR3 regions of human TCRbeta chains were subjected to immunosequencing. Processing in the source paper ran as follows. Repertoire TCRs were checked for matches against a reference library of SARS-CoV-2-specific TCRs that had been generated using the MIRA antigen-specificity platform. Breadth was defined as the fraction of unique TCRs that were SARS-CoV-2-associated, and depth was defined as the fraction of total T cells that were SARS-CoV-2-associated. Using the MIRA data, every spike-specific TCR was mapped to the spike region that the TCR reacted to and assigned to either a CD4 or a CD8 class. Log10-transformed breadth and depth values were compared by one-way ANOVA with Sidak's multiple comparisons tests. TCRdb provides this immuneACCESS table in a form limited to in-frame rearrangements. Some clones are lacking; in checked studies, under half of them reflect an unresolved V gene, and why the rest are absent is not known. The DNA gave D and trimming, while V, J and clone size come from that table. In this sample the table shows about 100,000 clones, 88% of which occur a single time. Around 1.8% of the sample lies in the top ten.

The TCR comes from an adult in good health. The rearrangement joined TRBV27 to TRBJ1-1; perhaps TRBD1 is the D gene, with 6 bases matching. The sequenced sample was peripheral blood, obtained on day 0 of AZD1222 vaccination. Read as DNA, the sequence is TGTGCCAGCAGTCCCCTCAGAGGGGGGCAGAGTACTGAAGCTTTCTTT. Translated, it gives CASSPLRGGQSTEAFF.